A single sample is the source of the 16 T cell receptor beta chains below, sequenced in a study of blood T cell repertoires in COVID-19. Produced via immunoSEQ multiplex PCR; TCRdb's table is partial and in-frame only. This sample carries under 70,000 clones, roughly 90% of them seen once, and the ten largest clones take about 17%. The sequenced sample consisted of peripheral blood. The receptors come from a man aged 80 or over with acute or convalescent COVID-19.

CDR3 sequence (DNA): TGTGCCAGCAGTTTGGGACAGGTTGCTGGAAACACCATATATTTT. Translated: CASSLGQVAGNTIYF. The chain carries TRBV2 and TRBJ1-3, with 8 bases fitting TRBD1. J lost 2 bases, V lost 5 bases, and 5 bases had no gene match. In germline, CDR1 is SNHLY, CDR2 FYNNEI. The CDR3 consists of 15 residues.

This chain's CDR3 is CASRVGQGYTGELFF. The CDR3 bases are TGTGCCAGCAGAGTCGGACAGGGGTATACCGGGGAGCTGTTTTTT. This rearrangement joins TRBV6-5 to TRBJ2-2, with TRBD1 matching 9 bases. Trimming at V came to 6 bases and at J to 5 bases, leaving 7 bases not matched to a gene. The length of the CDR3 is 15 residues. Per the germline V gene, CDR1 is MNHEY and CDR2 is SVGAGI.

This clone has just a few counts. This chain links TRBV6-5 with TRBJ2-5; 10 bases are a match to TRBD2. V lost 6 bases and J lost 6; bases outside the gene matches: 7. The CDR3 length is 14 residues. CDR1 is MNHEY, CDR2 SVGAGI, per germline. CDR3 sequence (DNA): TGTGCCAGCAGACCCGGACTAGCGGTAAAGACCCAGTACTTC. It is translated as CASRPGLAVKTQYF.

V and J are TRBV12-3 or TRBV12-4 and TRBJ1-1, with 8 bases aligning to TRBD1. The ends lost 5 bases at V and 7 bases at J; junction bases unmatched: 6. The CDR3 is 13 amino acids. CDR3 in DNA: TGTGCCAGCAGTCAGCAGGGGGCAGTTGAAGCTTTCTTT. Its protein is CASSQQGAVEAFF.

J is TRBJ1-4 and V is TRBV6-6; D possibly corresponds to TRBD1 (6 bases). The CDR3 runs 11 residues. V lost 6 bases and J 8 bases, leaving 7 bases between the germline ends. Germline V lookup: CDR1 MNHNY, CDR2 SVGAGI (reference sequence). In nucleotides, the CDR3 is TGTGCCAGCAGCCAGGGGGAAAAACTGTTTTTT. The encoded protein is CASSQGEKLFF.

Here the CDR3 DNA reads TGTGCCAGCAGTCCAGGACTAGCGGGGGAGGTGACCCAGTACTTC. Its translation is CASSPGLAGEVTQYF. J is TRBJ2-5 and V is TRBV6-2 or TRBV6-3; TRBD2 aligns across 13 bases. The CDR3 extends over 15 amino acids. Trimming removed 5 bases from V and 7 bases from J; junction bases left unmatched: 7. CDR1 is MNHEY, CDR2 SVGEGT, per germline.

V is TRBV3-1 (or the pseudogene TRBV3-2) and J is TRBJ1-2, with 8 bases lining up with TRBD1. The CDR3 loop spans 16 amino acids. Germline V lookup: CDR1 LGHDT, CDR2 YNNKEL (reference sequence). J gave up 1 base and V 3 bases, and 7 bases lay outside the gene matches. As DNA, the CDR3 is TGTGCCAGCAGCCAGGGGACAGGATCTAATAACTATGGCTACACCTTC. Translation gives CASSQGTGSNNYGYTF.

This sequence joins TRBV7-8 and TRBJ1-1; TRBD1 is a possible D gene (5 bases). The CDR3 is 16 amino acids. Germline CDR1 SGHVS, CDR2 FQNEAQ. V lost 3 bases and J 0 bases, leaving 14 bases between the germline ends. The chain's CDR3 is CASSLWGRSLNTEAFF. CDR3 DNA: TGTGCCAGCAGCTTGTGGGGCCGCTCCTTGAACACTGAAGCTTTCTTT. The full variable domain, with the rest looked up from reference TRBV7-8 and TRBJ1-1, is GAGVSQSPRYKVAKRGQDVALRCDPISGHVSLFWYQQALGQGPEFLTYFQNEAQLDKSGLPSDRFFAERPEGSVSTLKIQRTQQEDSAVYLCASSLWGRSLNTEAFFGQGTRLTVV.

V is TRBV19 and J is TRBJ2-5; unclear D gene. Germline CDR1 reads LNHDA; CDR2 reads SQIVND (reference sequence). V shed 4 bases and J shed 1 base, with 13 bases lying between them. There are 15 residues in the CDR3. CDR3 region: CASSRDHKFQETQYF. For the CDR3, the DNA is TGTGCCAGTAGTAGAGACCACAAATTCCAAGAGACCCAGTACTTC. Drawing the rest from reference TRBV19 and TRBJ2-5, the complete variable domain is DGGITQSPKYLFRKEGQNVTLSCEQNLNHDAMYWYRQDPGQGLRLIYYSQIVNDFQKGDIAEGYSVSREKKESFPLTVTSAQKNPTAFYLCASSRDHKFQETQYFGPGTRLLVL.

CDR3 region: CASSIQGKQPQHF. The CDR3 DNA reads as TGTGCCAGTAGTATCCAGGGTAAGCAGCCCCAGCATTTT. This rearrangement joins TRBV19 to TRBJ1-5; TRBD1 is a possible D gene (5 bases). The CDR3 contains 13 residues. Germline CDR1 reads LNHDA; CDR2 reads SQIVND (reference sequence). Trimming pared 3 bases from V and 7 bases from J, leaving 10 bases between.

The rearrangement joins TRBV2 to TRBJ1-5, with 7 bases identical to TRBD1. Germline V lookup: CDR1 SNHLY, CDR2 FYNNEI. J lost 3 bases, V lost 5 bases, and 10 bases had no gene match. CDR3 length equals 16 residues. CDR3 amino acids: CASSKTGAMNNQPQHF. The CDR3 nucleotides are TGTGCCAGCAGTAAAACAGGGGCAATGAACAATCAGCCCCAGCATTTT.

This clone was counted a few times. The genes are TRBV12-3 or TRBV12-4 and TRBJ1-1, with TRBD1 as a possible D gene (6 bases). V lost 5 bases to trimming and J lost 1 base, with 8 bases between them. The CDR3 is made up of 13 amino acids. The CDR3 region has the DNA TGTGCCAGCAGTAAGACAGGGAACACTGAAGCTTTCTTT. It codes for CASSKTGNTEAFF.

The CDR3 bases are TGTGCCAGCAGTAGACAGGGGCCGGAGCCCCAGCATTTT. The encoded protein is CASSRQGPEPQHF. The rearrangement joins TRBV6-5 to TRBJ1-5; 8 bases map to TRBD1. The germline CDR1 and CDR2 sequences are MNHEY and SVGAGI. J lost 8 bases, V lost 5 bases, and 5 bases had no gene match. The CDR3 length is 13 residues.

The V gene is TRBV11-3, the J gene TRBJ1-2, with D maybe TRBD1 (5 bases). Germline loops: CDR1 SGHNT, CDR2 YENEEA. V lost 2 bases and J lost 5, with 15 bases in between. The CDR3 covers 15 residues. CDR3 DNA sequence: TGTGCCAGCAGCTTATGGGGGAGGGACTTTTATGGCTACACCTTC. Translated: CASSLWGRDFYGYTF. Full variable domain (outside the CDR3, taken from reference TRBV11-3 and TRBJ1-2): EAGVVQSPRYKIIEKKQPVAFWCNPISGHNTLYWYLQNLGQGPELLIRYENEEAVDDSQLPKDRFSAERLKGVDSTLKIQPAELGDSAVYLCASSLWGRDFYGYTFGSGTRLTVV.

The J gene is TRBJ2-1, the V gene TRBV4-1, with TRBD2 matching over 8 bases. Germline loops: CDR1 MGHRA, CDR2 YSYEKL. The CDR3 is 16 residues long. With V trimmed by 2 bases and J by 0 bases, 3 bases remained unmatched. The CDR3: CASSQPGLDSYNEQFF. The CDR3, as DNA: TGCGCCAGCAGCCAACCGGGACTAGACTCCTACAATGAGCAGTTCTTC.

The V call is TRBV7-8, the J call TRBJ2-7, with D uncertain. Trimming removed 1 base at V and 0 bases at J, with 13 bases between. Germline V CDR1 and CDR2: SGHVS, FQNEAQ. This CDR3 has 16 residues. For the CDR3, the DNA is TGTGCCAGCAGCTTAGATCAGGTGGGCTTCTCCTACGAGCAGTACTTC. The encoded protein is CASSLDQVGFSYEQYF.